The 13 T cell receptor beta chains reported below all come from one sample, sequenced in a study of shared clonotypes between healthy human individuals. Measured with immunoSEQ multiplex PCR; TCRdb has only the in-frame clones, and not every one. Here the sample spans hundreds of thousands of clones, 95% to 97% being singletons. Sequencing was carried out using naive CD4+ T cells sorted from blood. Subset specified: CD45RA+ positively selected. The receptors originated from a woman younger than 45 in good health.

The gene calls are TRBV28 and TRBJ2-5; TRBD2 agrees at 7 bases. The germline V gene has CDR1 MDHEN and CDR2 SYDVKM. CDR3 length: 16 residues. Trimming cost V 2 bases and J 2 bases; bases outside gene matches: 8. CDR3 in amino acids: CASSLAASGTQETQYF. For the CDR3, the DNA is TGTGCCAGCAGTTTAGCAGCTAGCGGTACGCAAGAGACCCAGTACTTC.

This chain links TRBV15 with TRBJ1-3, with D hard to call. The CDR3 sequence is 16 residues long. The germline V gene encodes CDR1 LNHNV and CDR2 YYDKDF (reference sequence). V dropped 1 base and J dropped 0 bases, with 10 bases sitting between them. The CDR3 sequence is CATSRVRTTSGNTIYF. CDR3 nucleotides: TGTGCCACCAGCAGAGTCCGGACTACCTCTGGAAACACCATATATTTT.

This sequence joins TRBV6-1 and TRBJ2-5; D is ambiguous. The V end lost 8 bases, the J end lost 4 bases, and 14 bases lay between the germline ends. Per the germline V gene, CDR1 is MNHNS and CDR2 is SASEGT. The CDR3 has 13 amino acids. For the CDR3, the DNA is TGTGCCAGCGTCAGGCAGAGGCGAGAGACCCAGTACTTC. This codes for CASVRQRRETQYF.

This clone was recorded only once. The chain has TRBV19 and TRBJ2-5, with 10 bases matching TRBD2. The ends lost 4 bases at V and 5 bases at J; junction bases unmatched: 19. Germline V gene sequence: CDR1 LNHDA, CDR2 SQIVND (reference sequence). This CDR3 region has 19 residues. This CDR3 reads CASSRSLLAGKARGETQYF. The CDR3 nucleotides are TGTGCCAGTAGTAGAAGTTTACTAGCGGGAAAAGCTCGGGGGGAGACCCAGTACTTC.

The chain uses TRBV28 and TRBJ1-2; unclear D gene. Per the germline V gene, CDR1 is MDHEN and CDR2 is SYDVKM. This CDR3 is 13 amino acids long. V was clipped by 5 bases and J by 6 bases, with 13 bases between them. For the CDR3, the DNA is TGTGCCAGCAGTCCATTAGTTATAGATGGCTACACCTTC. Translation: CASSPLVIDGYTF.

The V gene is TRBV18, the J gene TRBJ2-7; a possible D gene is TRBD1 (6 bases). Germline CDR1 reads KGHSH; CDR2 reads LQKENI. The CDR3 is 14 amino acids. The V end lost 0 bases, the J end lost 5 bases, and 11 bases lay between the germline ends. The CDR3 DNA reads as TGTGCCAGCTCACCACCGATGCAGGGGAACGAGCAGTACTTC. This sequence encodes CASSPPMQGNEQYF.

As concerns this clone: This sample also contains other DNA sequences that code for the same CDR3. The chain combines TRBV5-1 with TRBJ2-1, with TRBD2 identical over 7 bases. After removal of 0 bases from V and 4 bases from J, the junction contained 1 base not matched to a gene. The CDR3 totals 14 residues. Looked up from germline, CDR1 is SGHRS and CDR2 is YFSETQ. The CDR3 nucleotides read TGCGCCAGCAGCTTGGGAGCGGGATACAATGAGCAGTTCTTC. Residues: CASSLGAGYNEQFF.

The V and J genes are TRBV5-1 and TRBJ1-4, with D perhaps TRBD1 (6 bases). The CDR3 length is 14 residues. The ends were cut back, 5 bases at V and 8 bases at J, with 16 bases in the middle. Germline V CDR1 and CDR2: SGHRS, YFSETQ. This chain's CDR3 is CASRRGTLDEKLFF. The CDR3 nucleotides are TGCGCCAGCAGAAGAGGGACACTGGACGAAAAACTGTTTTTT.

The chain recombines TRBV19 with TRBJ2-1, with TRBD2 identical over 13 bases. Germline V gene sequence: CDR1 LNHDA, CDR2 SQIVND (reference sequence). With 6 bases clipped from V and 1 base from J, the junction kept 3 bases outside the gene matches. The CDR3 spans 16 residues. The CDR3, as DNA: TGTGCCAGTAGCTTACTAGCGGGAGGGTCCTACAATGAGCAGTTCTTC. It yields the protein CASSLLAGGSYNEQFF.

This chain joins TRBV27 and TRBJ1-1; 9 bases agree with TRBD1. CDR1 MNHEY and CDR2 SMNVEV come from the germline V gene (reference sequence). The CDR3 length is 14 residues. J lost 8 bases, V lost 5 bases, and 9 bases had no gene match. CDR3 in amino acids: CASSRPGTGTEAFF. CDR3 nucleotide sequence: TGTGCCAGCAGTCGTCCCGGGACAGGGACGGAAGCTTTCTTT.

V and J are TRBV29-1 and TRBJ2-2; D remains unclear. CDR1 and CDR2 (germline): SQVTM, ANQGSEA. V was shortened by 4 bases and J by 2 bases, with 11 bases between the two germline ends. This CDR3 has 14 residues. In nucleotides, the CDR3 is TGCAGCGTTGCTGGTCAGCTTAACACCGGGGAGCTGTTTTTT. Residues: CSVAGQLNTGELFF.

CDR3 protein: CASSYSASGRSYEQYF. In DNA, the CDR3 is TGTGCCAGCAGTTACTCGGCTAGCGGCCGCTCCTACGAGCAGTACTTC. The rearrangement joins TRBV6-5 to TRBJ2-7, with TRBD2 identical over 7 bases. Germline loops: CDR1 MNHEY, CDR2 SVGAGI. The J segment lost 0 bases and the V segment lost 0 bases, leaving 5 bases of the junction unmatched. The CDR3 sequence is 16 residues long.

The chain combines TRBV7-9 with TRBJ2-7; 8 nucleotides match TRBD1. V was clipped by 5 bases and J by 11 bases; unmatched bases: 11. Per germline, CDR1 SEHNR and CDR2 FQNEAQ (reference sequence). The CDR3 runs 13 residues. CDR3 amino acids: CASSTKPGQGEYF. Written as DNA, the CDR3 is TGTGCCAGCAGCACAAAACCAGGACAGGGAGAGTACTTC.